The source of this T cell receptor beta chain is a study of blood T cell repertoires in COVID-19. Overall study context: The study drew acute and convalescent COVID-19 samples from the United States, Italy and Spain. PBMCs, B-cell-depleted T cells, or T cells were the source of the cDNA or gDNA that made up the material.

Authors' analysis steps: The authors estimated nucleated cell counts from reference gene primer amplification. TCRdb keeps only in-frame clones here, not all; method: immunoSEQ multiplex PCR. V, J and clone size were drawn from that table, and D and trimming were deduced from the DNA. This sample has 70,000 or so clones, with approximately 89% found just once. The CDR3 runs 15 residues. Germline CDR1 and CDR2: LNHDA and SQIVND (reference sequence). V was pared by 5 bases and J by 6 bases, with 16 bases between. The sequence came from a woman at least 80 years old with active or convalescent COVID-19. Sequencing was performed on peripheral blood. The genes are TRBV19 and TRBJ1-4, with D hard to call. CDR3: CASSWGSGEDEKLFF. CDR3 bases: TGTGCCAGTAGTTGGGGTTCCGGGGAGGATGAAAAACTGTTTTTT.